These 15 T cell receptor beta chains were sequenced from one sample in a study of T cell responses to AZD1222 COVID-19 vaccine. TCRdb keeps only in-frame clones here, not all; method: immunoSEQ multiplex PCR. This table has 150,000 to 190,000 clones, around 87% appearing once. Sequences were derived from peripheral blood, sampled 28 days after the second AZD1222 dose. These receptors were obtained from an adult who received the AZD1222 COVID-19 vaccine.

In regard to this clone: The sample has other DNA sequences that encode this CDR3 too. The genes are TRBV6-6 and TRBJ2-7; 10 nucleotides align to TRBD1. V gave up 5 bases and J gave up 2 bases; unmatched junction bases: 6. The CDR3 is made up of 15 amino acids. From germline, CDR1 is MNHNY and CDR2 SVGAGI (reference sequence). In DNA, the CDR3 is TGTGCCAGCAGTCCTAGACAGGGGGCGGCCTACGAGCAGTACTTC. Protein: CASSPRQGAAYEQYF.

This clone was seen only once. This sequence joins TRBV15 and TRBJ2-1, with 11 bases fitting TRBD1. The ends lost 0 bases at V and 8 bases at J; junction bases unmatched: 15. The CDR3 runs 19 residues. The V gene's germline CDR1 is LNHNV and CDR2 YYDKDF (reference sequence). CDR3 amino acids: CATSRDPGRWTGGEYEQFF. The CDR3 nucleotides are TGTGCCACCAGCAGAGACCCCGGGCGATGGACAGGGGGCGAATATGAGCAGTTCTTC.

The chain uses TRBV28 and TRBJ1-1, with D unresolved. This CDR3 is 15 amino acids long. Germline V gene data show CDR1 as MDHEN and CDR2 as SYDVKM. Trimming took 7 bases from V and 1 from J, leaving 16 bases between them. The CDR3: CASTNYFSGNTEAFF. DNA of the CDR3: TGTGCCAGCACCAATTATTTCAGTGGGAACACTGAAGCTTTCTTT. The full variable domain, its missing parts supplied by reference TRBV28 and TRBJ1-1, is DVKVTQSSRYLVKRTGEKVFLECVQDMDHENMFWYRQDPGLGLRLIYFSYDVKMKEKGDIPEGYSVSREKKERFSLILESASTNQTSMYLCASTNYFSGNTEAFFGQGTRLTVV.

V gene TRBV11-2 combines with J gene TRBJ1-6, with TRBD1 as a possible D gene (6 bases). The CDR3 length is 12 residues. The germline V gene encodes CDR1 SGHAT and CDR2 FQNNGV. V was cut by 3 bases and J by 10 bases, with 7 bases left in between. This chain's CDR3 is CASSFGGSPLHF. CDR3 DNA sequence: TGTGCCAGCAGCTTCGGGGGCTCACCCCTCCACTTT.

The CDR3 region has the DNA TGCGCCAGCAGCTTGGCCGGGACAAACTACGAGCAGTACTTC. Translation gives CASSLAGTNYEQYF. The genes are TRBV5-1 and TRBJ2-7; D may be TRBD1 (6 bases). V was trimmed by 0 bases and J by 3 bases, leaving 10 bases between them. In germline, CDR1 is SGHRS, CDR2 YFSETQ. CDR3 length: 14 amino acids. The full variable domain, rest sourced from reference TRBV5-1 and TRBJ2-7, is KAGVTQTPRYLIKTRGQQVTLSCSPISGHRSVSWYQQTPGQGLQFLFEYFSETQRNKGNFPGRFSGRQFSNSRSEMNVSTLELGDSALYLCASSLAGTNYEQYFGPGTRLTVT.

The chain couples TRBV6-2 or TRBV6-3 to TRBJ2-1, with 7 nucleotides matching TRBD2. The CDR3 extends over 15 amino acids. Trimming removed 6 bases from V and 3 bases from J; junction bases left unmatched: 8. CDR1 is MNHEY, CDR2 SVGEGT, per germline. The CDR3 region has the DNA TGTGCCAGCAGCCCGCTCCGGACTAGCTACAATGAGCAGTTCTTC. This encodes CASSPLRTSYNEQFF.

The V call is TRBV7-6, the J call TRBJ1-5, with 7 bases fitting TRBD1. CDR3 size: 15 residues. Germline CDR1 and CDR2: SGHVS and FNYEAQ. The J segment lost 4 bases and the V segment lost 1 base, leaving 4 bases of the junction unmatched. The CDR3, as DNA: TGTGCCAGCAGCTTAGGGGACAGTGGAAATCAGCCCCAGCATTTT. The encoded protein is CASSLGDSGNQPQHF.

V and J are TRBV9 and TRBJ2-7; D may be TRBD2 (6 bases). The CDR3 spans 15 residues. V lost 4 bases, J lost 0 bases, and 14 bases lay in between. CDR1 is SGDLS and CDR2 is YYNGEE in the germline V gene. CDR3 residues: CASSQGGGNSYEQYF. CDR3 DNA sequence: TGTGCCAGCAGCCAGGGTGGCGGGAACTCCTACGAGCAGTACTTC.

In this sample, this clone turned up once. The chain combines TRBV2 with TRBJ1-1; D gene ambiguous. Germline assignment: CDR1 SNHLY and CDR2 FYNNEI. With 6 bases removed from V and 1 base from J, the gap between germline ends came to 6 bases. The CDR3 spans 12 residues. CDR3 loop: CASRGGNTEAFF. The CDR3 DNA reads as TGTGCCAGCAGAGGCGGGAACACTGAAGCTTTCTTT.

V and J are TRBV2 and TRBJ1-4, with a weak D call TRBD1 (6 bases). Trimming removed 6 bases from V and 6 bases from J, with 14 bases in between. Per germline, CDR1 SNHLY and CDR2 FYNNEI. The CDR3 extends over 14 amino acids. DNA of the CDR3: TGTGCCAGCAGATACGACAGGTGGGATGAAAAACTGTTTTTT. This translates into CASRYDRWDEKLFF.

This sequence joins TRBV21-1 and TRBJ1-4. TRBV21-1 is assigned pseudogene status. This CDR3 spans 16 amino acids. This chain's CDR3 is CASSKYLQGGFEKLFF. The CDR3 coding sequence is TGTGCCAGCAGCAAATACCTCCAGGGGGGGTTTGAAAAACTGTTTTTT.

This rearrangement joins TRBV4-3 to TRBJ1-2; D call uncertain. Per germline, CDR1 LGHNA and CDR2 YSLEER. The CDR3 extends over 14 amino acids. V was clipped by 0 bases and J by 8 bases, with 13 bases between them. The CDR3 bases are TGCGCCAGCAGCCAAGATTTAAGGTCTGAAGGCTACACCTTC. Its protein is CASSQDLRSEGYTF.

CDR3 loop: CASGDVVNYGYTF. The CDR3 coding sequence is TGTGCCAGCGGGGACGTAGTCAACTATGGCTACACCTTC. V gene TRBV12-3 or TRBV12-4 combines with J gene TRBJ1-2; TRBD1 might be the D (5 bases). There are 13 residues in the CDR3. With 8 bases removed from V and 2 bases from J, the gap between germline ends came to 12 bases.

The chain employs TRBV5-1 and TRBJ1-4, with 11 bases lining up with TRBD1. V trimming: 0 bases; J trimming: 7 bases; junction bases outside the gene matches: 11. Germline V gene data show CDR1 as SGHRS and CDR2 as YFSETQ. The CDR3 is 18 residues long. In nucleotides, the CDR3 is TGCGCCAGCAGCTTGGCCAGGGACAGGGGGGTTTTAGGTGAAAAACTGTTTTTT. Translation gives CASSLARDRGVLGEKLFF.

In nucleotides, the CDR3 is TGTGCCAGCAGTCGGGACAGGGGAGGCTACACCTTC. Protein: CASSRDRGGYTF. This chain joins TRBV28 and TRBJ1-2; the match to TRBD1 covers 10 bases. V trimming: 5 bases; J trimming: 8 bases; junction bases outside the gene matches: 2. Germline lookup yields CDR1 MDHEN and CDR2 SYDVKM. The CDR3 has 12 residues.